Here is one T cell receptor (beta chain) with its context. Trimming shortened V by 1 base and J by 9 bases, and 7 bases separated the two germline ends. The germline gives CDR1 SGHNT, CDR2 YENEEA. The CDR3 has 13 residues. These data are taken from a study of Ad26.COV2.S vaccination and SARS-CoV-2 variants. Study in general: Doses of Ad26.COV2.S were injected into muscle once or twice, 56 days apart.

As for treatment: about 20 received Ad26.COV2.S at low or high dose, single or two shots; about 5 received placebo; per-sample allocation not given. All samples were drawn on day 63, counting from the first vaccine or placebo injection. Vaccine was an Ad26 vector expressing Wuhan-strain SARS-CoV-2 spike. Profiling relied on immunoSEQ multiplex PCR, and the TCRdb table lists in-frame clones only, not all of them. The sample has some 450,000 clones; about nine tenths are singletons. This receptor was identified in a person between 18 and 65 years old who received the Ad26.COV2.S COVID-19 vaccine or a placebo. The chain combines TRBV11-3 with TRBJ1-6, with D unresolved. The material sequenced was peripheral blood, taken in a trial of Ad26.COV2.S vaccine versus placebo. In DNA, the CDR3 is TGTGCCAGCAGCTTAGTTCTGGGTTCACCCCTCCACTTT. The encoded protein is CASSLVLGSPLHF.